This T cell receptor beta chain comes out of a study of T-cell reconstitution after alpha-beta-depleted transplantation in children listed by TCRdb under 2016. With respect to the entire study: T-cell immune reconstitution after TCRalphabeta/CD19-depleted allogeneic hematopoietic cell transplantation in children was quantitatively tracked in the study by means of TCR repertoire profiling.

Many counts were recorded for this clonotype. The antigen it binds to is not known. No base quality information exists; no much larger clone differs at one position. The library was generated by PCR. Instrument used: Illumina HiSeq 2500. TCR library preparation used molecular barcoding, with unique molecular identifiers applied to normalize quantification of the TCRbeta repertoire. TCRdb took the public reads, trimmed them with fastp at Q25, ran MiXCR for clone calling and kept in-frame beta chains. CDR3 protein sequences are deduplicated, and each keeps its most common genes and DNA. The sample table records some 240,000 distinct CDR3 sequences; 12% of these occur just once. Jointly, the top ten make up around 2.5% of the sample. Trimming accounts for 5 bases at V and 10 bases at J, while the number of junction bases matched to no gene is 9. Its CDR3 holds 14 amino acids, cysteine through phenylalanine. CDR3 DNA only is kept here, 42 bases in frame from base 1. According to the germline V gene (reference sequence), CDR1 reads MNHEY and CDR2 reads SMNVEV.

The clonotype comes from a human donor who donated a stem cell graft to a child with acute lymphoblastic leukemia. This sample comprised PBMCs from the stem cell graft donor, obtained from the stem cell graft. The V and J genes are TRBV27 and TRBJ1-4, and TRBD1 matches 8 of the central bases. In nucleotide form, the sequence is TGTGCCAGCAGTGAGCGACAGGGGTCGGGAAAACTGTTTTTT. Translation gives CASSERQGSGKLFF.